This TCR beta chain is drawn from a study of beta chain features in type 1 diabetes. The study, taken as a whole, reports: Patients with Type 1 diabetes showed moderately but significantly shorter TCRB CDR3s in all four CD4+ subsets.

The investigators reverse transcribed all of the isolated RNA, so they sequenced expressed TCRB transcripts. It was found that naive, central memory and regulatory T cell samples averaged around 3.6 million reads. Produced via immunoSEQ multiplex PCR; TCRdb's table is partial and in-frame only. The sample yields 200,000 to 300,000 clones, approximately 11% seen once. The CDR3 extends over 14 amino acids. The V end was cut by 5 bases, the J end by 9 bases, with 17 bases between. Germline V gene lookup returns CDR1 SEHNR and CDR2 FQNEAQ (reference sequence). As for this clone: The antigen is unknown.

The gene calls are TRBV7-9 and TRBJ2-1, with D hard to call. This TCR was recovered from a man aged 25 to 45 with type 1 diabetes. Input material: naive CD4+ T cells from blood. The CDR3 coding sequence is TGTGCCAGCAGCCCGCAGGCCGTCCTTGGTGAGCAGTTCTTC. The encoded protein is CASSPQAVLGEQFF.